The 14 T cell receptor beta chains given below trace back to one sample, sequenced in a study of OX40 agonist ivuxolimab in advanced cancers. The library came from the immunoSEQ multiplex PCR assay. Drawn from immuneACCESS, this table holds only the in-frame rearrangements with V and J called that TCRdb kept. Clones are partly lost; checked studies trace under half to an unresolved V gene and leave the rest unexplained. For this sample the table gives tens of thousands of clones, of which 85% were detected only once. In total, the top ten clones hold 2.5% to 3% of the sample. The material was CD4+ or CD8+ T cells sorted from blood, obtained in a trial of the OX40 agonist ivuxolimab. These receptors were collected from an adult with an advanced solid tumor such as melanoma, head and neck, liver or kidney cancer.

This clone was found once. This chain joins TRBV7-8 and TRBJ1-2; TRBD1 matches 9 bases. Germline V lookup: CDR1 SGHVS, CDR2 FQNEAQ. This CDR3 has 15 residues. Germline trimming cut 3 bases from V and 3 bases from J; bases unmatched to any gene: 5. The CDR3 region is CASSLNRGLDYGYTF. The CDR3 DNA reads as TGTGCCAGCAGCTTGAACAGGGGGCTGGACTATGGCTACACCTTC.

The chain has TRBV30 and TRBJ2-1; 9 bases are a match to TRBD2. The CDR3 length is 14 residues. The V gene's germline CDR1 is GTSNPN and CDR2 SVGIG (reference sequence). Trimming took 3 bases from V and 7 from J; bases not matched to a gene: 7. CDR3 DNA: TGTGCCTGGAGAGATAGCGGGAGAATTAATGAGCAGTTCTTC. Protein: CAWRDSGRINEQFF. Using reference TRBV30 and TRBJ2-1 for the parts outside the CDR3, the full variable domain is SQTIHQWPATLVQPVGSPLSLECTVEGTSNPNLYWYRQAAGRGLQLLFYSVGIGQISSEVPQNLSASRPQDRQFILSSKKLLLSDSGFYLCAWRDSGRINEQFFGPGTRLTVL.

The chain couples TRBV28 to TRBJ2-3; D not resolved. Germline V gene data show CDR1 as MDHEN and CDR2 as SYDVKM. The CDR3 runs to 13 residues. This CDR3 reads CALSRPSTDTQYF. For the CDR3, the DNA is TGTGCTTTGAGCAGGCCTAGCACAGATACGCAGTATTTT.

This clone was seen a handful of times. The genes are TRBV7-2 and TRBJ1-1; D unresolved. Trimming took 1 base from V and 0 from J, leaving 9 bases between them. Germline CDR1 is SGHTA and CDR2 is FQGNSA. This CDR3 is 15 amino acids long. The CDR3 region is CASSLEGGMNTEAFF. CDR3 coding DNA: TGTGCCAGCAGCTTAGAGGGCGGGATGAACACTGAAGCTTTCTTT.

This chain joins TRBV7-2 and TRBJ2-7; D not certain. Deletions cut 4 bases from V and 5 bases from J, with 15 bases between. The CDR3 extends over 14 amino acids. Germline lookup yields CDR1 SGHTA and CDR2 FQGNSA. CDR3 nucleotides: TGTGCCAGCAGCTCCCGAAGGAGTATGAACGAGCAGTACTTC. It translates to CASSSRRSMNEQYF.

The rearrangement joins TRBV6-5 to TRBJ1-6, with TRBD1 as a possible D gene (5 bases). The V gene lost 0 bases and the J gene lost 6 bases, with 12 bases spanning the gap. This CDR3 has 16 residues. The germline V gene encodes CDR1 MNHEY and CDR2 SVGAGI. CDR3 sequence reads: CASSYSRQFGNSPLHF. The CDR3 DNA is TGTGCCAGCAGTTACTCCCGACAGTTCGGTAATTCACCCCTCCACTTT.

The genes are TRBV28 and TRBJ1-2; D ambiguous. Trimming took off 2 bases at V and 4 bases at J, with 8 bases between the two ends. The CDR3 covers 13 residues. Germline V lookup: CDR1 MDHEN, CDR2 SYDVKM. The CDR3 reads CASSLEVFYGYTF. The CDR3 DNA sequence: TGTGCCAGCAGTTTAGAAGTGTTCTATGGCTACACCTTC.

This clone was counted only a few times. The chain has TRBV6-5 and TRBJ2-2; unclear D gene. This CDR3 has 12 residues. Germline assignment: CDR1 MNHEY and CDR2 SVGAGI. The ends were cut back, 4 bases at V and 7 bases at J, with 7 bases in the middle. The CDR3, as DNA: TGTGCCAGCAGTTTGACTGTCGGGGAGCTGTTTTTT. It codes for CASSLTVGELFF.

On this clone: The junction differs from germline at one of its ends, possibly a read error. This chain uses TRBV7-7 with TRBJ2-2, with 7 bases fitting TRBD2. The CDR3 has 19 residues. Germline V lookup: CDR1 SSHAT, CDR2 FNYEAQ (reference sequence). CDR3 nucleotides: TGTGCTAGCAGCTTTTCGTCTAGCGGACCTTGGGTGAACACCGGGGAGCTGTTTTTT. Translation gives CASSFSSSGPWVNTGELFF.

The V and J genes are TRBV28 and TRBJ1-1; 7 bases align to TRBD1. The CDR3 has 12 residues. Germline loops: CDR1 MDHEN, CDR2 SYDVKM. The J segment lost 5 bases and the V segment lost 3 bases, leaving 0 bases of the junction unmatched. CDR3 protein: CASSLTGTEAFF. CDR3 nucleotides: TGTGCCAGCAGTTTGACAGGGACTGAAGCTTTCTTT.

CDR3 DNA sequence: TGTGCCAGCAGCCAGACCCTCAAGAGGTCCTACGAGCAGTACTTC. Amino acids: CASSQTLKRSYEQYF. V gene TRBV16 combines with J gene TRBJ2-7; D call uncertain. Germline CDR1 is KGHSY and CDR2 is FQNENV. The CDR3 totals 15 residues. V shed 3 bases and J shed 1 base, with 13 bases lying between them.

The J gene is TRBJ2-3, the V gene TRBV7-3; 8 bases are a match to TRBD1. V shed 3 bases, J shed 0 bases, and the junction held 5 bases outside the gene matches. The CDR3 spans 16 residues. Germline V gives CDR1 SGHTA, CDR2 FQGTGA. The CDR3 DNA reads as TGTGCCAGCAGCTTCGGGACAGGAACTAGCACAGATACGCAGTATTTT. Translating gives CASSFGTGTSTDTQYF.

CDR3 bases: TGCGCCAGCAAGTGGCACACCGGGGAGCTGTTTTTT. Protein sequence: CASKWHTGELFF. This rearrangement joins TRBV5-1 to TRBJ2-2; D gene uncertain. Trimming removed 6 bases from V and 3 bases from J, with 6 bases in between. This CDR3 spans 12 amino acids. Per germline, CDR1 SGHRS and CDR2 YFSETQ.

The V call is TRBV15, the J call TRBJ2-7; D gene uncertain. The germline CDR1 and CDR2 sequences are LNHNV and YYDKDF (reference sequence). The CDR3 sequence is 15 residues long. Trimming left V 0 bases short and J 6 bases short, with 15 bases between. The CDR3 bases are TGTGCCACCAGCAGAGATGTAGGTTCCCACTCCGAGCAGTACTTC. Protein: CATSRDVGSHSEQYF.